The rows below give T cell receptor beta chains drawn from one sample of a study of blood T cell repertoires in COVID-19. TCRdb's copy holds only in-frame clones and misses some; the assay was immunoSEQ multiplex PCR. The sample lists tens of thousands of clones, roughly 80% occurring once. Specimen: peripheral blood. Receptor source: a human donor in a cohort sampled during active COVID-19. The CDR3 runs from the conserved cysteine through the conserved F or W. The D gene is left open where the match is weak. Clone size is not always given. Where it is, it says once, few, many or a class for expanded clones.

>TRBJ1-1|TRBD1|-|TRBV7-9
TGTGCCAGCAGCGTCCGGGACAGAGACACTGAAGCTTTCTTT
CASSVRDRDTEAFF
>TRBJ2-7|TRBD1|-|TRBV5-4
TGTGCCAGCAGCTCCAGGGGGCGATCCTACGAGCAGTACTTC
CASSSRGRSYEQYF
>TRBJ1-1|-|-|TRBV30
TGTGCCTGGAGTGTACGAGCTGAAGCTTTCTTT
CAWSVRAEAFF
>TRBJ1-6|TRBD1|-|TRBV29-1
TGCAGCGTACAGGGGCTGGGTAATTCACCCCTCCACTTT
CSVQGLGNSPLHF
>TRBJ1-2|TRBD1|-|TRBV30
TGTGCCTGGAGTGTACCCAGGACAGGGAACTATGGCTACACCTTC
CAWSVPRTGNYGYTF
>TRBJ2-7|-|-|TRBV18
TGTGCCAGCTCACTCGGGAGAGGTAACTACGAGCAGTACTTC
CASSLGRGNYEQYF
>TRBJ1-1|-|-|TRBV7-2
TGTGCCAGCAGCTTACGACAGGAGAACACTGAAGCTTTCTTT
CASSLRQENTEAFF
>TRBJ2-1|TRBD2|-|TRBV5-6
TGTGCCAGCAGCTTTACAGCGGGGGGGCCGAGGAATGAGCAGTTCTTC
CASSFTAGGPRNEQFF
>TRBJ1-3|-|many|TRBV19
TGTGCCAGTAGTATAGGAGGACAGCGGAGGAGGGGAAACACCATATATTTT
CASSIGGQRRRGNTIYF
>TRBJ2-4|-|-|TRBV6-1
TGTGCCAGCAGTGAACCCGGAGCGGAAAACATTCAGTACTTC
CASSEPGAENIQYF
>TRBJ1-1|-|-|TRBV20-1
TGCAGTGCTAGTCTTCATAGTCTGACTGAAGCTTTCTTT
CSASLHSLTEAFF
>TRBJ1-1|-|-|TRBV7-9
TGTGCCAGCAGCTTAGCGCAGGGGAAGGACACTGAAGCTTTCTTT
CASSLAQGKDTEAFF
>TRBJ1-5|-|-|TRBV6-2/TRBV6-3
TGTGCCAGCAGTTACTCTCCGCCTCGGGGACATTTT
CASSYSPPRGHF
>TRBJ2-7|-|-|TRBV30
TGTGCCTGGAGTGTAGGGGGGGCCAGCTACGAGCAGTACTTC
CAWSVGGASYEQYF
>TRBJ2-1|-|-|TRBV9
TGTGCCAGCACAACCGGGACTCCAACCTACAATGAGCAGTTCTTC
CASTTGTPTYNEQFF
>TRBJ2-7|-|few|TRBV6-6
TGTGCCAGCAGTTACTCAGCCCAGGGGAGCGCCTACGAGCAGTACTTC
CASSYSAQGSAYEQYF
>TRBJ2-7|-|-|TRBV4-1
TGCGCCAGCAGCCAAGTGCCGGGGGAGTACGAGCAGTACTTC
CASSQVPGEYEQYF
>TRBJ2-7|TRBD1|many|TRBV7-8
TGTGCCAGCAGCTTAGCACCGACAGGGCCCGGCTACTACGAGCAGTACTTC
CASSLAPTGPGYYEQYF
>TRBJ2-7|-|once|TRBV4-2
TGTGCCAGCAGCCAAGATCATCAGGGCGGGGGCTTTTCCTACGAGCAGTACTTC
CASSQDHQGGGFSYEQYF
>TRBJ2-7|TRBD1|-|TRBV5-8
TGTGCCAGCAGCAAGGACAGGGGGTTGTACGAGCAGTACTTC
CASSKDRGLYEQYF
>TRBJ2-5|TRBD1|once|TRBV30
TGTGCCTGGAGTTGGAAGACAGGGTTGGAGACCCAGTACTTC
CAWSWKTGLETQYF
>TRBJ2-1|-|-|TRBV29-1
TGCAGCGTCCCTCGGTCGAGCTCCTACAATGAGCAGTTCTTC
CSVPRSSSYNEQFF
>TRBJ1-1|TRBD1|-|TRBV5-1
TGCGCCAGCAGCCACGGACAGGGGAAAGGGGACACTGAAGCTTTCTTT
CASSHGQGKGDTEAFF
>TRBJ2-2|-|-|TRBV5-1
TGCGCCAGCAGCTTGGCCACAGGGGGGGACACCGGGGAGCTGTTTTTT
CASSLATGGDTGELFF
>TRBJ1-1|TRBD1|-|TRBV5-1
TGCGCCAGCAGCTTGGCAGGGACAGGGGGGAACACTGAAGCTTTCTTT
CASSLAGTGGNTEAFF
>TRBJ2-7|-|-|TRBV6-6
TGTGCCAGCAGTGACCAGGGTCTCGCTGACGAGCAGTACTTC
CASSDQGLADEQYF
>TRBJ1-2|TRBD1|-|TRBV19
TGTGCCAGTAGCGGGGACAGAGGTACTATGGGCTACACCTTC
CASSGDRGTMGYTF
>TRBJ2-1|TRBD2|-|TRBV7-8
TGTGCCAGCAGGTCCCCCGGGACTAGGAACAATGAGCAGTTCTTC
CASRSPGTRNNEQFF
>TRBJ1-3|-|-|TRBV14
TGTGCCAGCAGCCAAGTCGGGGTGGCTGGAAACACCATATATTTT
CASSQVGVAGNTIYF
>TRBJ1-3|TRBD1|-|TRBV10-3
TGTGCCATCAGTGAGTCGACAGGGCCCTCTGGAAACACCATATATTTT
CAISESTGPSGNTIYF
>TRBJ2-7|TRBD1|-|TRBV5-5
TGTGCCAGCAGCTTGGAAGGACAGGGCTCCGAGCAGTACTTC
CASSLEGQGSEQYF
>TRBJ2-1|TRBD2|-|TRBV9
TGTGCCAGCAGTTTTAGCGGGGCTTACAATGAGCAGTTCTTC
CASSFSGAYNEQFF
>TRBJ2-7|TRBD2|-|TRBV29-1
TGCAGCGTTGTCATCGGGGGGGGCGACTACGAGCAGTACTTC
CSVVIGGGDYEQYF
>TRBJ1-3|-|-|TRBV6-6
TGTGCCAGCTCTAACTCGCCCGTAGCCTCTGGAAACACCATATATTTT
CASSNSPVASGNTIYF
>TRBJ1-2|TRBD1|few|TRBV7-9
TGTGCCAGCAGCCGACAGGGTTATGGCTACACCTTC
CASSRQGYGYTF
>TRBJ1-2|-|once|TRBV7-5
TGTGTCAGAAGCAGTGACAGGGGCTCTGGGGGCTACACCTTC
CVRSSDRGSGGYTF
>TRBJ1-1|-|-|TRBV13
TGTGCCAGCAGCTTGATCAGGGGGAACACTGAAGCTTTCTTT
CASSLIRGNTEAFF
>TRBJ2-3|TRBD2|-|TRBV5-1
TGCGCCAGCAGCTCCGGACTAGCGGTCACAGATACGCAGTATTTT
CASSSGLAVTDTQYF
>TRBJ1-3|-|few|TRBV5-1
TGCGCCAGCAGCTTGTCGAGTTCTGGAAACACCATATATTTT
CASSLSSSGNTIYF